Listed below are T cell receptor beta chains from one sample, sequenced in a study of immune evolution from preneoplasia to lung adenocarcinoma. Data came from immunoSEQ multiplex PCR; TCRdb stores just in-frame clones and leaves some out. The sample records about 14,000 clones, about four fifths being singletons. Source material: FFPE minimally invasive lung adenocarcinoma tissue. The receptors derive from a person aged 70 to 80 with lung adenocarcinoma. Each CDR3 is given with its conserved first and last residue. Each record gives: CDR3 protein, CDR3 DNA, D gene, CDR3 length, V gene, clone size, J gene. A D gene is named only where the DNA matches it firmly. The size entry is marked missing in some rows and otherwise reads once, few, many or a size class.

CDR3 protein: CASSSEGQGVYEQYF
CDR3 DNA: TGTGCCAGCAGCTCAGAAGGACAGGGGGTCTACGAGCAGTACTTC
D gene: TRBD1
CDR3 length: 15
V gene: TRBV7-9
clone size: .
J gene: TRBJ2-7

CDR3 protein: CASSRTSSNNEQFF
CDR3 DNA: TGTGCCAGCAGCCGCACTAGCTCCAACAATGAGCAGTTCTTC
D gene: .
CDR3 length: 14
V gene: TRBV6-5
clone size: once
J gene: TRBJ2-1

CDR3 protein: CASSTGGTGRPAFF
CDR3 DNA: TGTGCCAGCAGTACCGGAGGGACAGGGAGGCCAGCTTTCTTT
D gene: TRBD1
CDR3 length: 14
V gene: TRBV2
clone size: .
J gene: TRBJ1-1

CDR3 protein: CASSSGDLYTDTQYF
CDR3 DNA: TGTGCCAGCAGCTCTGGGGACCTATACACAGATACGCAGTATTTT
D gene: .
CDR3 length: 15
V gene: TRBV7-6
clone size: .
J gene: TRBJ2-3

CDR3 protein: CASSGTGREAFF
CDR3 DNA: TGTGCCAGCAGTGGAACCGGTCGAGAGGCTTTCTTT
D gene: .
CDR3 length: 12
V gene: TRBV6-5
clone size: .
J gene: TRBJ1-1

CDR3 protein: CASSQDTGVAGYTF
CDR3 DNA: TGTGCCAGCAGCCAAGATACAGGGGTAGCGGGCTACACCTTC
D gene: TRBD1
CDR3 length: 14
V gene: TRBV4-2
clone size: .
J gene: TRBJ1-2

CDR3 protein: CASSTREPGANVLTF
CDR3 DNA: TGTGCCAGCAGCACCAGGGAGCCTGGGGCCAACGTCCTGACTTTC
D gene: .
CDR3 length: 15
V gene: TRBV2
clone size: .
J gene: TRBJ2-6

CDR3 protein: CASSLGVGDSPLHF
CDR3 DNA: TGTGCCAGCAGCTTAGGCGTGGGGGATTCACCCCTCCACTTT
D gene: .
CDR3 length: 14
V gene: TRBV7-2
clone size: .
J gene: TRBJ1-6

CDR3 protein: CASSVGPLNEQFF
CDR3 DNA: TGTGCCAGCAGCGTAGGGCCCTTGAATGAGCAGTTCTTC
D gene: .
CDR3 length: 13
V gene: TRBV9
clone size: few
J gene: TRBJ2-1

CDR3 protein: CASSSRGGRYVAGELFF
CDR3 DNA: TGTGCCAGCAGCTCCCGAGGGGGGAGGTACGTGGCCGGGGAGCTGTTTTTT
D gene: .
CDR3 length: 17
V gene: TRBV11-2
clone size: .
J gene: TRBJ2-2

CDR3 protein: CASSHANRESYEQYF
CDR3 DNA: TGTGCCAGCTCACACGCAAACAGGGAGTCCTACGAGCAGTACTTC
D gene: .
CDR3 length: 15
V gene: TRBV18
clone size: .
J gene: TRBJ2-7

CDR3 protein: CASSLGPGRPYEQYF
CDR3 DNA: TGTGCCAGCAGCTTAGGACCGGGCCGCCCTTACGAGCAGTACTTC
D gene: .
CDR3 length: 15
V gene: TRBV11-2
clone size: .
J gene: TRBJ2-7

CDR3 protein: CASISGRGNQPQHF
CDR3 DNA: TGTGCCAGCATATCAGGGAGGGGAAATCAGCCCCAGCATTTT
D gene: .
CDR3 length: 14
V gene: TRBV28
clone size: .
J gene: TRBJ1-5

CDR3 protein: CAAGRQGYEQYF
CDR3 DNA: TGTGCCGCGGGGCGGCAGGGGTACGAGCAGTACTTC
D gene: .
CDR3 length: 12
V gene: TRBV6-5
clone size: .
J gene: TRBJ2-7

CDR3 protein: CASSLGQGIYGYTF
CDR3 DNA: TGTGCCAGCAGCCTAGGACAGGGGATCTATGGCTACACCTTC
D gene: TRBD1
CDR3 length: 14
V gene: TRBV14
clone size: few
J gene: TRBJ1-2

CDR3 protein: CASSSTLNYGYTF
CDR3 DNA: TGCGCCAGCAGCTCAACACTGAACTATGGCTACACCTTC
D gene: .
CDR3 length: 13
V gene: TRBV5-1
clone size: .
J gene: TRBJ1-2

CDR3 protein: CAWSVRLARGGNIQYF
CDR3 DNA: TGTGCCTGGAGTGTAAGACTAGCGCGGGGCGGAAACATTCAGTACTTC
D gene: TRBD2
CDR3 length: 16
V gene: TRBV30
clone size: .
J gene: TRBJ2-4

CDR3 protein: CSAWGSGNTIYF
CDR3 DNA: TGCAGCGCCTGGGGCTCTGGAAACACCATATATTTT
D gene: .
CDR3 length: 12
V gene: TRBV29-1
clone size: .
J gene: TRBJ1-3

CDR3 protein: CASTLGGGDYEQYF
CDR3 DNA: TGTGCCAGCACCCTTGGTGGAGGGGACTACGAGCAGTACTTT
D gene: TRBD2
CDR3 length: 14
V gene: TRBV6-1
clone size: .
J gene: TRBJ2-7

CDR3 protein: CASTISQTVGAYGYTF
CDR3 DNA: TGTGCCAGCACAATATCGCAGACCGTTGGTGCCTATGGCTACACCTTC
D gene: .
CDR3 length: 16
V gene: TRBV6-6
clone size: .
J gene: TRBJ1-2

CDR3 protein: CASSSGQISNQPQHF
CDR3 DNA: TGTGCCAGCAGTTCTGGACAGATCAGCAATCAGCCCCAGCATTTT
D gene: .
CDR3 length: 15
V gene: TRBV6-6
clone size: .
J gene: TRBJ1-5

CDR3 protein: CASRKPGLEQPQHF
CDR3 DNA: TGTGCCAGTAGGAAACCGGGACTTGAGCAGCCCCAGCATTTT
D gene: .
CDR3 length: 14
V gene: TRBV19
clone size: .
J gene: TRBJ1-5

CDR3 protein: CASSLAETAISGNTIYF
CDR3 DNA: TGTGCCAGCAGCTTAGCGGAGACAGCCATCTCTGGAAACACCATATATTTT
D gene: .
CDR3 length: 17
V gene: TRBV13
clone size: .
J gene: TRBJ1-3

CDR3 protein: CASSGDQGSQFYGYTF
CDR3 DNA: TGCGCCAGCAGTGGCGACCAGGGGTCCCAGTTCTATGGCTACACCTTC
D gene: .
CDR3 length: 16
V gene: TRBV10-2
clone size: .
J gene: TRBJ1-2

CDR3 protein: CASRPWTGLVNTEAFF
CDR3 DNA: TGTGCCAGCAGGCCCTGGACAGGGTTGGTGAACACTGAAGCTTTCTTT
D gene: TRBD1
CDR3 length: 16
V gene: TRBV28
clone size: .
J gene: TRBJ1-1

CDR3 protein: CASSLVGTSGAINYEQYF
CDR3 DNA: TGTGCCAGCAGCTTGGTTGGGACTAGCGGGGCTATCAACTACGAGCAGTACTTC
D gene: TRBD2
CDR3 length: 18
V gene: TRBV5-6
clone size: .
J gene: TRBJ2-7

CDR3 protein: CASSKTYRGLSVNQPQHF
CDR3 DNA: TGTGCCAGCAGCAAGACATACAGGGGTTTATCGGTCAATCAGCCCCAGCATTTT
D gene: .
CDR3 length: 18
V gene: TRBV21-1
clone size: .
J gene: TRBJ1-5

CDR3 protein: CASSPGIDTIYF
CDR3 DNA: TGTGCCAGCAGCCCGGGTATCGACACCATATATTTT
D gene: .
CDR3 length: 12
V gene: TRBV16
clone size: once
J gene: TRBJ1-3

CDR3 protein: CASSQQGANTGELFF
CDR3 DNA: TGTGCCAGCAGTCAACAGGGGGCGAACACCGGGGAGCTGTTTTTT
D gene: TRBD1
CDR3 length: 15
V gene: TRBV6-1
clone size: .
J gene: TRBJ2-2

CDR3 protein: CAWGGIESSGNTIYF
CDR3 DNA: TGTGCCTGGGGGGGGATAGAGAGCTCTGGAAACACCATATATTTT
D gene: .
CDR3 length: 15
V gene: TRBV30
clone size: once
J gene: TRBJ1-3

CDR3 protein: CASRTSGRGEQYF
CDR3 DNA: TGTGCCAGCAGGACTAGCGGGAGGGGCGAGCAGTACTTC
D gene: TRBD2
CDR3 length: 13
V gene: TRBV28
clone size: .
J gene: TRBJ2-7

CDR3 protein: CAWSVGVGTKNIQYF
CDR3 DNA: TGTGCCTGGAGTGTAGGGGTGGGCACGAAAAACATTCAGTACTTC
D gene: .
CDR3 length: 15
V gene: TRBV30
clone size: .
J gene: TRBJ2-4

CDR3 protein: CSVPRTGIGETQYF
CDR3 DNA: TGCAGCGTCCCCCGGACAGGGATAGGAGAGACCCAGTACTTC
D gene: TRBD1
CDR3 length: 14
V gene: TRBV29-1
clone size: .
J gene: TRBJ2-5

CDR3 protein: CASSLSMNTEAFF
CDR3 DNA: TGTGCCAGCAGCTTAAGCATGAACACTGAAGCTTTCTTT
D gene: .
CDR3 length: 13
V gene: TRBV7-3
clone size: .
J gene: TRBJ1-1

CDR3 protein: CAISEAGQEQYF
CDR3 DNA: TGTGCCATCAGTGAGGCAGGACAGGAGCAGTACTTC
D gene: .
CDR3 length: 12
V gene: TRBV10-3
clone size: medium-sized
J gene: TRBJ2-7

CDR3 protein: CASSSTTGGGETQYF
CDR3 DNA: TGTGCCAGCAGCTCAACGACAGGGGGTGGAGAGACCCAGTACTTC
D gene: TRBD1
CDR3 length: 15
V gene: TRBV7-3
clone size: .
J gene: TRBJ2-5

CDR3 protein: CSVAQTGNYGYTF
CDR3 DNA: TGCAGCGTCGCGCAAACAGGGAACTATGGCTACACCTTC
D gene: .
CDR3 length: 13
V gene: TRBV29-1
clone size: few
J gene: TRBJ1-2

CDR3 protein: CASSLYGGDQETQYF
CDR3 DNA: TGTGCCAGCAGCTTATACGGGGGAGACCAAGAGACCCAGTACTTC
D gene: .
CDR3 length: 15
V gene: TRBV11-1
clone size: .
J gene: TRBJ2-5

CDR3 protein: CASSESGTGQYF
CDR3 DNA: TGCGCCAGCAGTGAGTCGGGGACTGGGCAGTACTTC
D gene: .
CDR3 length: 12
V gene: TRBV10-1
clone size: few
J gene: TRBJ2-7

CDR3 protein: CASSFGQEGQPQHF
CDR3 DNA: TGTGCCAGCAGCTTTGGACAGGAAGGCCAGCCCCAGCATTTT
D gene: TRBD1
CDR3 length: 14
V gene: TRBV13
clone size: .
J gene: TRBJ1-5

CDR3 protein: CASSLGQGWTEAFF
CDR3 DNA: TGTGCCAGCAGTTTGGGACAGGGCTGGACTGAAGCTTTCTTT
D gene: TRBD1
CDR3 length: 14
V gene: TRBV27
clone size: .
J gene: TRBJ1-1

CDR3 protein: CAISEQEDTEAFF
CDR3 DNA: TGTGCCATCAGTGAGCAGGAGGACACTGAAGCTTTCTTT
D gene: .
CDR3 length: 13
V gene: TRBV10-3
clone size: .
J gene: TRBJ1-1

CDR3 protein: CATSSRQGADTQYF
CDR3 DNA: TGTGCCACCAGCTCCCGACAGGGGGCAGATACGCAGTATTTT
D gene: TRBD1
CDR3 length: 14
V gene: TRBV15
clone size: .
J gene: TRBJ2-3

CDR3 protein: CASSYQGSTEAFF
CDR3 DNA: TGTGCCAGCAGTTACCAGGGTAGCACTGAAGCTTTCTTT
D gene: .
CDR3 length: 13
V gene: TRBV5-4
clone size: .
J gene: TRBJ1-1

CDR3 protein: CASRGGAFYGYTF
CDR3 DNA: TGTGCCAGCAGGGGGGGCGCGTTCTATGGCTACACCTTC
D gene: .
CDR3 length: 13
V gene: TRBV2
clone size: .
J gene: TRBJ1-2

CDR3 protein: CAWSVSGGVGSEQFF
CDR3 DNA: TGTGCCTGGAGTGTTAGCGGGGGAGTCGGAAGTGAGCAGTTCTTC
D gene: TRBD2
CDR3 length: 15
V gene: TRBV30
clone size: .
J gene: TRBJ2-1

CDR3 protein: CASSRPPSGRANEQFF
CDR3 DNA: TGTGCCAGCAGCCGCCCCCCCAGCGGGAGGGCCAATGAGCAGTTCTTC
D gene: TRBD2
CDR3 length: 16
V gene: TRBV11-3
clone size: .
J gene: TRBJ2-1

CDR3 protein: CASSSTGKGQPQHF
CDR3 DNA: TGTGCCAGCAGTTCTACAGGGAAGGGACAGCCCCAACATTTT
D gene: TRBD1
CDR3 length: 14
V gene: TRBV28
clone size: .
J gene: TRBJ1-5

CDR3 protein: CASSAPGQGPMGGNTIYF
CDR3 DNA: TGTGCCAGCAGTGCGCCGGGACAGGGGCCTATGGGAGGAAACACCATATATTTT
D gene: TRBD1
CDR3 length: 18
V gene: TRBV28
clone size: .
J gene: TRBJ1-3

CDR3 protein: CASSKGQGFGKQPQHF
CDR3 DNA: TGTGCCAGCAGCAAGGGGCAGGGCTTTGGTAAACAGCCCCAGCATTTT
D gene: .
CDR3 length: 16
V gene: TRBV28
clone size: .
J gene: TRBJ1-5

CDR3 protein: CASSPSGVDEQFF
CDR3 DNA: TGTGCCAGCTCACCATCGGGGGTAGATGAGCAGTTCTTC
D gene: .
CDR3 length: 13
V gene: TRBV18
clone size: .
J gene: TRBJ2-1

CDR3 protein: CASSAGLAYEQFF
CDR3 DNA: TGTGCCAGCAGTGCCGGACTAGCGTATGAGCAGTTCTTC
D gene: TRBD2
CDR3 length: 13
V gene: TRBV6-1
clone size: .
J gene: TRBJ2-1

CDR3 protein: CASSFRTSGPSYEQYF
CDR3 DNA: TGTGCCAGCAGCTTCAGGACTAGCGGACCATCCTACGAGCAGTACTTC
D gene: TRBD2
CDR3 length: 16
V gene: TRBV11-2
clone size: .
J gene: TRBJ2-7